Included here is one T cell receptor (beta chain) sequence, with context. What it binds is not known. The CDR3 extends over 13 amino acids. The germline V gene has CDR1 SGHNT and CDR2 YENEEA. V gave up 5 bases and J gave up 4 bases, with 8 bases separating them. Generated by immunoSEQ multiplex PCR, the TCRdb table keeps only in-frame clones and is missing some. The table lists 120,000 or so clones, approximately 84% of them singletons. The record originates from a study of identifying expanded T cells in peripheral blood. Findings of the study overall: Approximately two-week clone count variance significantly increased as total template count grew. Over around two and four weeks, about 15 and 18 clones changed, versus approximately 1.2 between replicates.

Collection occurred without any documented infections or immune events in donors. Material: blood. The sequence came from a person aged 18 to 70 in good health. The chain has TRBV11-3 and TRBJ2-2; no firm D call. This CDR3 reads CASSPRITGELFF. CDR3 sequence (DNA): TGTGCCAGCAGCCCCCGGATCACCGGGGAGCTGTTTTTT.